These 13 T cell receptor beta chains came from one sample sequenced in a study of PD-1 blockade in classical Hodgkin lymphoma. Patients all relapsed after autologous stem cell transplantation, and there was variation in brentuximab vedotin exposure. Some clones are missing from TCRdb's copy, which holds only in-frame ones; the method was immunoSEQ multiplex PCR. The data show roughly 140,000 clones, less than 80% seen once. The sample was peripheral blood mononuclear cells (PBMCs), taken before the second cycle of nivolumab. The receptors derive from a human donor with classical Hodgkin lymphoma.

V usage is TRBV18 and J usage is TRBJ2-3, with no clear D. The CDR3 is made up of 14 amino acids. Trimming shortened V by 3 bases and J by 3 bases, and 10 bases separated the two germline ends. The germline CDR1 and CDR2 sequences are KGHSH and LQKENI. CDR3 sequence reads: CASSPSGVTDTQYF. As DNA, the CDR3 is TGTGCCAGCTCACCGTCTGGGGTTACAGATACGCAGTATTTT.

This chain uses TRBV6-1 with TRBJ2-7; the D is unclear. Germline CDR1 MNHNS, CDR2 SASEGT. Between the trimmed V and J ends, which lost 1 base and 4 bases, there was a span of 17 bases. This CDR3 contains 16 residues. The CDR3 here is CASSEDRAALSYEQYF. DNA of the CDR3: TGTGCCAGCAGTGAAGATCGGGCCGCACTTAGTTACGAGCAGTACTTC.

This clone was detected only a few times. V and J are TRBV4-1 and TRBJ2-1, with a weak D call TRBD1 (5 bases). Germline V gives CDR1 MGHRA, CDR2 YSYEKL. Trimming shortened V by 0 bases and J by 8 bases, and 20 bases separated the two germline ends. This CDR3 spans 17 amino acids. The CDR3 region has the DNA TGCGCCAGCAGCCAAGATTTCTGGCAGGGTAAGAGCGATGAGCAGTTCTTC. Its protein is CASSQDFWQGKSDEQFF.

The rearrangement joins TRBV9 to TRBJ1-3; D not resolved. The germline CDR1 and CDR2 sequences are SGDLS and YYNGEE. CDR3 size: 15 residues. Between the trimmed V and J ends, which lost 2 bases and 3 bases, there was a span of 12 bases. The CDR3 sequence is CASSVMTHLGNTIYF. CDR3 nucleotide sequence: TGTGCCAGCAGCGTTATGACCCACCTTGGAAACACCATATATTTT.

V usage is TRBV5-8 and J usage is TRBJ1-5; 10 bases match TRBD1. With V trimmed by 0 bases and J by 4 bases, 7 bases remained unmatched. The V gene's germline CDR1 is SGHTS and CDR2 YDEGEE. The CDR3 is 17 amino acids. CDR3 amino acids: CASSLAGTGESNQPQHF. DNA of the CDR3: TGTGCCAGCAGCTTGGCCGGGACAGGGGAGTCAAATCAGCCCCAGCATTTT.

The gene calls are TRBV7-2 and TRBJ2-3, with unresolved D. The germline V gene encodes CDR1 SGHTA and CDR2 FQGNSA. There are 15 residues in the CDR3. The V and J ends lost 1 base and 0 bases respectively, with 8 bases between them. The CDR3: CASSLDASSTDTQYF. The CDR3 region has the DNA TGTGCCAGCAGCTTAGACGCGTCGAGCACAGATACGCAGTATTTT.

The chain links TRBV6-5 to TRBJ1-2, with D perhaps matching TRBD1 (5 bases). Germline values: CDR1 MNHEY, CDR2 SVGAGI. V lost 5 bases to trimming and J lost 6 bases, with 13 bases between them. The CDR3 spans 13 residues. The CDR3 coding sequence is TGTGCCAGCAGTGCTTATGGGGGAGATGGCTACACCTTC. It specifies CASSAYGGDGYTF.

The chain has TRBV19 and TRBJ1-4; TRBD1 agrees at 7 bases. Germline values: CDR1 LNHDA, CDR2 SQIVND (reference sequence). There are 14 residues in the CDR3. V dropped 4 bases and J dropped 4; count of bases not matched to a gene: 3. The CDR3 sequence is CASSKGADNEKLFF. DNA of the CDR3: TGTGCCAGTAGTAAGGGGGCAGATAATGAAAAACTGTTTTTT. Combining the CDR3 with reference TRBV19 and TRBJ1-4 gives the whole variable domain DGGITQSPKYLFRKEGQNVTLSCEQNLNHDAMYWYRQDPGQGLRLIYYSQIVNDFQKGDIAEGYSVSREKKESFPLTVTSAQKNPTAFYLCASSKGADNEKLFFGSGTQLSVL.

The rearrangement uses TRBV10-3 and TRBJ2-3; D ambiguous. CDR3 length: 14 residues. Germline values: CDR1 ENHRY, CDR2 SYGVKD. Trimming stripped 6 bases from V and 6 bases from J, with 16 bases between. In DNA form, the CDR3 reads TGTGCCATCAGCGACCCACTTGGGCGGGATACGCAGTATTTT. Protein sequence: CAISDPLGRDTQYF.

The chain uses TRBV9 and TRBJ1-3; D is unresolved. Germline V gene lookup returns CDR1 SGDLS and CDR2 YYNGEE. Trimming took off 0 bases at V and 0 bases at J, with 4 bases between the two ends. CDR3 size: 14 residues. DNA for the CDR3: TGTGCCAGCAGCGTAGCAGACTCTGGAAACACCATATATTTT. Amino acid sequence: CASSVADSGNTIYF.

The chain couples TRBV9 to TRBJ2-3; the D is unclear. Germline CDR1 reads SGDLS; CDR2 reads YYNGEE. The V gene lost 0 bases and the J gene lost 8 bases, with 10 bases spanning the gap. The CDR3 consists of 13 residues. CDR3 coding DNA: TGTGCCAGCAGCGTAGGGGCCACTCCTACGCAGTATTTT. Encoded protein: CASSVGATPTQYF.

This chain connects TRBV6-4 to TRBJ2-5; D unclear. CDR3 length equals 13 residues. Germline V gives CDR1 MRHNA, CDR2 SNTAGT. V was clipped by 3 bases and J by 1 base, with 6 bases between them. CDR3 sequence (DNA): TGTGCCAGCAGTGAGAGACCCCAAGAGACCCAGTACTTC. It is translated as CASSERPQETQYF.

This clone was seen only a few times. CDR3 coding DNA: TGTGCCAGTAGTACCCATCCCGGGCGGGGCCTCACAGATACGCAGTATTTT. The encoded protein is CASSTHPGRGLTDTQYF. V and J are TRBV19 and TRBJ2-3, with a tentative D call TRBD2 (6 bases). Germline values: CDR1 LNHDA, CDR2 SQIVND (reference sequence). Trimming stripped 4 bases from V and 2 bases from J, with 19 bases between. The CDR3 contains 17 residues.